The rows below give T cell receptor beta chains drawn from one sample of a study of blood T cell repertoires in COVID-19. Generated by immunoSEQ multiplex PCR, the TCRdb table keeps only in-frame clones and is missing some. This table has around 100,000 clones, roughly 90% appearing once. The sample was peripheral blood. These receptors were obtained from a woman older than 75 in a cohort sampled during active COVID-19. Both conserved end residues are part of each CDR3. The order of the fields is CDR3 protein, CDR3 DNA, clone size, J gene, V gene, D gene. A D gene is named only where the DNA matches it firmly. Size tells how often a clone was seen (once, few, many) or the class of an expanded clone, and some rows leave it out.

CDR3: CASSYTTGTVGNTIYF
DNA: TGTGCCAGCAGCTATACCACCGGGACAGTCGGAAACACCATATATTTT
size: -
J: TRBJ1-3
V: TRBV9
D: TRBD1

CDR3: CASLEVWYEQYF
DNA: TGTGCCAGCCTTGAGGTCTGGTACGAGCAGTACTTC
size: -
J: TRBJ2-7
V: TRBV2
D: -

CDR3: CASTSLGGQGAHEQYF
DNA: TGTGCCAGCACCTCCTTGGGGGGACAGGGGGCCCACGAGCAGTACTTC
size: -
J: TRBJ2-7
V: TRBV28
D: TRBD1

CDR3: CASSSVEGEQFF
DNA: TGTGCCAGCAGCTCGGTGGAGGGGGAGCAGTTCTTC
size: -
J: TRBJ2-1
V: TRBV7-2
D: -

CDR3: CASSGQGLGNTIYF
DNA: TGTGCCAGCAGTGGACAGGGCCTGGGAAACACCATATATTTT
size: once
J: TRBJ1-3
V: TRBV2
D: TRBD1

CDR3: CASSPREGGTRETQYF
DNA: TGTGCCAGCAGCCCCCGGGAGGGGGGGACCCGCGAGACCCAGTACTTC
size: -
J: TRBJ2-5
V: TRBV7-8
D: TRBD2

CDR3: CASSKGVSYEQYF
DNA: TGTGCCAGTAGTAAGGGGGTATCCTACGAGCAGTACTTC
size: -
J: TRBJ2-7
V: TRBV19
D: -

CDR3: CASRRDRGRRNEQFF
DNA: TGTGCCAGCAGAAGAGACAGGGGGCGGCGGAATGAGCAGTTCTTC
size: once
J: TRBJ2-1
V: TRBV5-5
D: TRBD1

CDR3: CASSSGEYEQYF
DNA: TGTGCCAGCAGCTCCGGGGAGTACGAGCAGTACTTC
size: -
J: TRBJ2-7
V: TRBV5-4
D: -

CDR3: CAITGAGNSPLHF
DNA: TGTGCCATCACAGGGGCAGGCAATTCACCCCTCCACTTT
size: -
J: TRBJ1-6
V: TRBV6-6
D: TRBD1

CDR3: CASSYLSGGAGGYTF
DNA: TGTGCCAGCAGTTACCTTTCAGGGGGCGCGGGTGGCTACACCTTC
size: -
J: TRBJ1-2
V: TRBV6-5
D: TRBD1

CDR3: CATSDPGTGESEQFF
DNA: TGTGCCACCAGTGATCCCGGGACAGGGGAAAGTGAGCAGTTCTTC
size: -
J: TRBJ2-1
V: TRBV24-1
D: TRBD1

CDR3: CASSPRQGASEKLFF
DNA: TGTGCCAGCAGTCCCAGACAGGGGGCGAGCGAAAAACTGTTTTTT
size: -
J: TRBJ1-4
V: TRBV6-5
D: TRBD1

CDR3: CASSLSGNSYNEQFF
DNA: TGTGCCAGCAGCTTATCGGGTAACTCCTACAATGAGCAGTTCTTC
size: -
J: TRBJ2-1
V: TRBV11-3
D: -

CDR3: CASEAPGGYGYTF
DNA: TGTGCCAGCGAGGCCCCCGGGGGCTATGGCTACACCTTC
size: -
J: TRBJ1-2
V: TRBV6-5
D: -

CDR3: CASRGAAAWNSNQPQHF
DNA: TGTGCCAGCAGGGGGGCCGCGGCGTGGAATAGCAATCAGCCCCAGCATTTT
size: -
J: TRBJ1-5
V: TRBV2
D: -

CDR3: CAGSRESLRLEYF
DNA: TGTGCCGGGAGTCGAGAAAGTCTCCGATTGGAGTACTTC
size: -
J: TRBJ2-7
V: TRBV30
D: -

CDR3: CASSPGLGSGTEAFF
DNA: TGTGCCAGCAGTCCAGGGCTGGGGTCGGGCACTGAAGCTTTCTTT
size: -
J: TRBJ1-1
V: TRBV28
D: -

CDR3: CASSPGTGGYTEAFF
DNA: TGTGCCAGCAGTCCCGGGACAGGGGGGTACACTGAAGCTTTCTTT
size: -
J: TRBJ1-1
V: TRBV3-1/TRBV3-2
D: TRBD1

CDR3: CASRFDRVADTQYF
DNA: TGTGCCAGCAGATTTGACAGGGTGGCAGATACGCAGTATTTT
size: -
J: TRBJ2-3
V: TRBV5-5
D: TRBD1

CDR3: CASSPGGAFTNEQFF
DNA: TGTGCCAGCAGCCCCGGGGGGGCCTTTACGAATGAGCAGTTCTTC
size: -
J: TRBJ2-1
V: TRBV5-4
D: TRBD2

CDR3: CASSLVLGSLEEQFF
DNA: TGTGCCAGCAGCTTGGTGCTCGGCAGCCTAGAGGAGCAGTTCTTC
size: once
J: TRBJ2-1
V: TRBV5-5
D: -

CDR3: CASSLDGAGTGYGYTF
DNA: TGCGCCAGCAGCTTGGACGGGGCAGGGACTGGCTATGGCTACACCTTC
size: -
J: TRBJ1-2
V: TRBV5-1
D: -

CDR3: CASSLGRSYEQYF
DNA: TGTGCCAGCAGCTTAGGCAGGTCCTACGAGCAGTACTTC
size: -
J: TRBJ2-7
V: TRBV7-2
D: -

CDR3: CASSLGGGNKNIQYF
DNA: TGTGCCAGCAGCCTAGGGGGGGGTAACAAAAACATTCAGTACTTC
size: -
J: TRBJ2-4
V: TRBV3-1/TRBV3-2
D: -

CDR3: CASSPGTGWYNEQFF
DNA: TGTGCCAGCAGCCCAGGGACAGGATGGTACAATGAGCAGTTCTTC
size: -
J: TRBJ2-1
V: TRBV7-9
D: TRBD1

CDR3: CASRDSEHTQYF
DNA: TGTGCCAGCAGGGATAGCGAACATACGCAGTATTTT
size: -
J: TRBJ2-3
V: TRBV28
D: -

CDR3: CASSERALSPLHF
DNA: TGTGCCAGCAGTGAACGAGCTCTCTCACCCCTCCACTTT
size: -
J: TRBJ1-6
V: TRBV25-1
D: -

CDR3: CASSLVSGRAETQYF
DNA: TGCGCCAGCAGCTTGGTTAGCGGGAGGGCGGAGACCCAGTACTTC
size: -
J: TRBJ2-5
V: TRBV5-1
D: TRBD2

CDR3: CATSTHRTGVPEQYF
DNA: TGTGCCACCAGCACACACAGGACAGGGGTGCCCGAGCAGTACTTC
size: -
J: TRBJ2-7
V: TRBV15
D: TRBD1

CDR3: CASSLGGSGLTDTQYF
DNA: TGCGCCAGCAGCTTGGGGGGTAGCGGGCTCACAGATACGCAGTATTTT
size: -
J: TRBJ2-3
V: TRBV5-1
D: TRBD2

CDR3: CASGDYGNEQFF
DNA: TGTGCCAGTGGGGACTATGGCAATGAGCAGTTCTTC
size: -
J: TRBJ2-1
V: TRBV2
D: TRBD2

CDR3: CASSLGAGVQETQYF
DNA: TGTGCCAGCAGCTTGGGAGCGGGGGTGCAAGAGACCCAGTACTTC
size: once
J: TRBJ2-5
V: TRBV5-6
D: TRBD2